This T cell receptor (beta chain) was captured by sequencing in a study of T cell responses to AZD1222 COVID-19 vaccine. Using immunoSEQ multiplex PCR, the repertoire was profiled, and TCRdb retains in-frame clones only, with some absent. The data hold 130,000 or so clones, with roughly 93% observed a single time. Comments on this clone: The target antigen is unknown.

CDR3 size: 15 residues. Germline values: CDR1 SQVTM, CDR2 ANQGSEA. Study-wide results and caveats: Along spike, vaccine-associated CD4 TCRs were found throughout, with dominance at 160-218 and 743-854. Repertoires were obtained solely post-peak T cell response. Clonal diversity may have been underestimated in mostly white British donors.

The origin of this receptor is an adult who received the AZD1222 COVID-19 vaccine. Sequenced here: peripheral blood, sampled 28 days after the second AZD1222 dose. V and J are TRBV29-1 and TRBJ2-1; D might be TRBD1 or TRBD2, each matching 7 bases. CDR3 protein: CIHRGCGSRYNEQFF. In DNA form, the CDR3 reads TGCATCCACAGGGGTTGCGGGAGTAGGTACAATGAGCAGTTCTTC.